The 10 T cell receptor beta chains in this list originate from one sample, sequenced in a study of blood T cell repertoires in COVID-19. Some clones are missing from TCRdb's copy, which holds only in-frame ones; the method was immunoSEQ multiplex PCR. The table records 200,000 to 300,000 clones, more than 85% of them present only once. The sample consisted of peripheral blood. All receptors derive from a woman between 55 and 75 years old with COVID-19, enrolled during active disease.

The chain has TRBV7-2 and TRBJ1-1, with a weak D call TRBD1 (6 bases). V was pared by 1 base and J by 5 bases, with 8 bases between. Germline values: CDR1 SGHTA, CDR2 FQGNSA. The CDR3 is 13 amino acids. The CDR3 loop is CASSLEGGTEAFF. For the CDR3, the DNA is TGTGCCAGCAGCTTAGAAGGGGGAACTGAAGCTTTCTTT.

This clone showed up just a few times. The CDR3 region has the DNA TGTGCCAGCAGTAGGACAGGGGTGGACATTCAGTACTTC. Translation gives CASSRTGVDIQYF. The rearrangement joins TRBV28 to TRBJ2-4; 9 positions match TRBD1. The V gene's germline CDR1 is MDHEN and CDR2 SYDVKM. This CDR3 is built from 13 residues. V was pared by 5 bases and J by 8 bases, with 4 bases of the junction left unmatched.

The chain recombines TRBV15 with TRBJ1-1, with a tentative D call TRBD1 (5 bases). The CDR3 has 13 amino acids. V shed 9 bases and J shed 4 bases, with 15 bases lying between them. Looked up from germline, CDR1 is LNHNV and CDR2 is YYDKDF (reference sequence). The CDR3 DNA sequence: TGTGCCACAAAGACGGGGGGAGGCACTGAAGCTTTCTTT. Translated, it gives CATKTGGGTEAFF.

The chain employs TRBV6-2 or TRBV6-3 and TRBJ1-2; TRBD1 is a possible D gene (6 bases). The V end was cut by 5 bases, the J end by 9 bases, with 28 bases between. The CDR3 length is 17 residues. Germline-derived CDR1 and CDR2 are MNHEY and SVGEGT. The CDR3 loop is CASSTIRRDRGGGSYTF. DNA of the CDR3: TGTGCCAGCAGTACCATACGCCGGGACCGAGGGGGAGGGAGCTACACCTTC.

This chain's CDR3 is CASSTGVGGELFF. CDR3 in DNA: TGTGCCAGCAGTACAGGGGTGGGCGGGGAGCTGTTTTTT. V usage is TRBV7-3 and J usage is TRBJ2-2; TRBD1 matches at 7 bases. Losses at the gene ends were 6 bases for V and 7 bases for J; bases not matched to a gene: 5. Germline V gene data show CDR1 as SGHTA and CDR2 as FQGTGA. This CDR3 is built from 13 residues.

The CDR3 here is CATSTFRDEQFF. The DNA for the CDR3 is TGTGCCACCAGCACGTTCCGGGATGAGCAGTTCTTC. The rearrangement links TRBV15 to TRBJ2-1; no clear D gene. From germline, CDR1 is LNHNV and CDR2 YYDKDF (reference sequence). Between the trimmed V and J ends, which lost 4 bases and 8 bases, there was a span of 9 bases. The CDR3 runs to 12 residues.

This clone was counted a single time. This chain uses TRBV11-2 with TRBJ2-2; TRBD2 matches at 7 bases. V was clipped by 3 bases and J by 4 bases; unmatched bases: 8. The CDR3 length is 16 residues. The germline V gene encodes CDR1 SGHAT and CDR2 FQNNGV. The CDR3 nucleotides are TGTGCCAGCAGCTTGATGGGGGGAGGGCCCACCGGGGAGCTGTTTTTT. Protein: CASSLMGGGPTGELFF.

This clone was seen only a few times. The chain recombines TRBV7-9 with TRBJ1-6; D ambiguous. CDR3 length: 12 amino acids. Trimming left V 2 bases short and J 8 bases short, with 4 bases between. The germline V gene has CDR1 SEHNR and CDR2 FQNEAQ (reference sequence). Here the CDR3 DNA reads TGTGCCAGCAGCTTACCGGATTCACCCCTCCACTTT. Amino acids: CASSLPDSPLHF.

V gene TRBV5-3 combines with J gene TRBJ1-2; D gene uncertain. TRBV5-3 is classed as an ORF, of uncertain function. CDR3 length equals 17 residues. V shed 0 bases and J shed 2 bases, with 17 bases lying between them. The CDR3 loop reads CARSLVLIAGRNYGYTF. In DNA, the CDR3 is TGTGCCAGAAGCTTGGTCTTAATAGCCGGCAGAAACTATGGCTACACCTTC.

The rearrangement links TRBV5-1 to TRBJ2-1; possibly TRBD2 for D (5 bases). The CDR3 covers 12 residues. Per the germline V gene, CDR1 is SGHRS and CDR2 is YFSETQ. The CDR3 sequence is CASTGLNNEQFF. The CDR3 DNA reads TGCGCGAGTACCGGACTGAACAATGAGCAGTTCTTC. The full variable domain, with the rest looked up from reference TRBV5-1 and TRBJ2-1, is KAGVTQTPRYLIKTRGQQVTLSCSPISGHRSVSWYQQTPGQGLQFLFEYFSETQRNKGNFPGRFSGRQFSNSRSEMNVSTLELGDSALYLCASTGLNNEQFFGPGTRLTVL.